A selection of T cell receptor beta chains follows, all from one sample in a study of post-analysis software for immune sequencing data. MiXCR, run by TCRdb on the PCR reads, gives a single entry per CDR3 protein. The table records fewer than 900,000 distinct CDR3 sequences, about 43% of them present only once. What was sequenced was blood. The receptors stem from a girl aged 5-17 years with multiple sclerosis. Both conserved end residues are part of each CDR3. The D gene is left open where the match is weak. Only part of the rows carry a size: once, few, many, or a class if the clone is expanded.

DNA: TGTGCCAGCTCAATATGGGGAGCGGGAGGAGGAGAGACCCAGTACTTC
CDR3: CASSIWGAGGGETQYF
D: TRBD2
J: TRBJ2-5
size: -
V: TRBV27

DNA: TGTGCCATCAGTATCGCTAGCCTACCGGGCGGGGAGCAGTTCTTC
CDR3: CAISIASLPGGEQFF
D: -
J: TRBJ2-1
size: few
V: TRBV10-3

DNA: TGCAGCGTTGAAGAGGGGGAGACTAGCGGGAGGGTGTCCTACAATGAGCAGTTCTTC
CDR3: CSVEEGETSGRVSYNEQFF
D: TRBD2
J: TRBJ2-1
size: -
V: TRBV29-1

DNA: TGTGCCAGCAGCTTTGGGGTAGGGGGCTCCTACGAGCAGTACTTC
CDR3: CASSFGVGGSYEQYF
D: -
J: TRBJ2-7
size: -
V: TRBV7-8

DNA: TGCAGTGCTACGAGACCTGTGGAGACCCAGTACTTC
CDR3: CSATRPVETQYF
D: -
J: TRBJ2-5
size: many
V: TRBV20-1

DNA: TGTGCCAGCAGGAGGGGCGACGGCCGCGTAACCGGGGCCAACGTCCTGACTTTC
CDR3: CASRRGDGRVTGANVLTF
D: -
J: TRBJ2-6
size: -
V: TRBV11-2

DNA: TGTGCTAGCGCCTTGGACAACTCCTACGAGCAGTACTTC
CDR3: CASALDNSYEQYF
D: -
J: TRBJ2-7
size: -
V: TRBV12-5

DNA: TGCGCCAGCAGCCAAGATCGCGCGCGGGGGGAGCAGTTCTTC
CDR3: CASSQDRARGEQFF
D: TRBD2
J: TRBJ2-1
size: once
V: TRBV4-3

DNA: TGTGCCAGCAGATCCAACAGGGGGCATACCCCCAATGAGCAGTTCTTC
CDR3: CASRSNRGHTPNEQFF
D: TRBD1
J: TRBJ2-1
size: -
V: TRBV12-3/TRBV12-4

DNA: TGCAGTGCCCGAGGTAGCCCCGAGACGAGGACAGATACGCAGTATTTT
CDR3: CSARGSPETRTDTQYF
D: -
J: TRBJ2-3
size: -
V: TRBV20-1

DNA: TGCAGTGCTACGACTAGCGGGAGGCTGGACGAGCAGTACTTC
CDR3: CSATTSGRLDEQYF
D: TRBD2
J: TRBJ2-7
size: few
V: TRBV20-1

DNA: TGCGCCAGCAGCTTGGCGACAGTGAGCCCGAGGGACTATGGCTACACCTTC
CDR3: CASSLATVSPRDYGYTF
D: -
J: TRBJ1-2
size: -
V: TRBV5-1

DNA: TGCAGTGCGCCCATCGGGACTGAAGCTTTCTTT
CDR3: CSAPIGTEAFF
D: -
J: TRBJ1-1
size: -
V: TRBV20-1

DNA: TGTGCCACCAGCAGGGAACAGGAGGGGGACGAGCAGTACTTC
CDR3: CATSREQEGDEQYF
D: -
J: TRBJ2-7
size: -
V: TRBV15

DNA: TGCAGTGCTAGAGATTTGACTAGCAGTTACATTCAGTACTTC
CDR3: CSARDLTSSYIQYF
D: TRBD2
J: TRBJ2-4
size: -
V: TRBV20-1

DNA: TGCGCCAGCAGCTACTCCCGGGACACTGAACAGTTCTTC
CDR3: CASSYSRDTEQFF
D: -
J: TRBJ2-1
size: -
V: TRBV5-1

DNA: TGCAGCGTTGGCCAGGACTCTGGGGCCAACGTCCGGACTTTC
CDR3: CSVGQDSGANVRTF
D: -
J: TRBJ2-6
size: -
V: TRBV29-1

DNA: TGTGCCAGCAGCCCCTTCCAGGGTTTAGCCTACGAGCAGTACTTC
CDR3: CASSPFQGLAYEQYF
D: -
J: TRBJ2-7
size: few
V: TRBV11-1

DNA: TGTGCCAGCAGCTTAGATACGTGGTCGACCCAGTACTTC
CDR3: CASSLDTWSTQYF
D: -
J: TRBJ2-5
size: -
V: TRBV7-2

DNA: TGCAGCGTTCTCGGACAGGGGGGATACGAGCAGTACTTC
CDR3: CSVLGQGGYEQYF
D: TRBD1
J: TRBJ2-7
size: few
V: TRBV29-1

DNA: TGTGCCAGCAGTTTAGGGGGACTAGGTGACAATGAGCAGTTCTTC
CDR3: CASSLGGLGDNEQFF
D: TRBD2
J: TRBJ2-1
size: -
V: TRBV12-3/TRBV12-4

DNA: TGTGCCAGCAGCTTGGGACGGGACTACTACAATGAGCAGTTCTTC
CDR3: CASSLGRDYYNEQFF
D: TRBD2
J: TRBJ2-1
size: few
V: TRBV7-3

DNA: TGTGCCACCAGCAGAGATCTTGGCGGAGGGGAGAATGAGCAGTTCTTC
CDR3: CATSRDLGGGENEQFF
D: -
J: TRBJ2-1
size: few
V: TRBV15

DNA: TGCGCCAGCAGCTTAGTTGGGGCGGTAGATTCGGCAGATACGCAGTATTTT
CDR3: CASSLVGAVDSADTQYF
D: -
J: TRBJ2-3
size: -
V: TRBV7-2

DNA: TGTGCCAGCAGTTTCGGACAGTCCCCTACCTACGAGCAGTACTTC
CDR3: CASSFGQSPTYEQYF
D: -
J: TRBJ2-7
size: few
V: TRBV12-3/TRBV12-4

DNA: TGTGCCAGCGCAGGGGTAATGAAGGAGACCCAGTACTTC
CDR3: CASAGVMKETQYF
D: -
J: TRBJ2-5
size: few
V: TRBV28

DNA: TGCAGTGCTAGAGATGGGGCGGTGCAAGAGACCCAGTACTTC
CDR3: CSARDGAVQETQYF
D: -
J: TRBJ2-5
size: few
V: TRBV20-1

DNA: TGTGCCAGCAGCCCCAGGGGGCGAGGCACAGATACGCAGTATTTT
CDR3: CASSPRGRGTDTQYF
D: TRBD1
J: TRBJ2-3
size: few
V: TRBV11-2

DNA: TGTGCCAGCAGTGAACCCAGGGCTTCTGGGGCCAACGTCCTGACTTTC
CDR3: CASSEPRASGANVLTF
D: -
J: TRBJ2-6
size: few
V: TRBV6-1

DNA: TGTGCCAGCAGCCCCCAAGTGGGGGCCGGAAATGAGCAGTTCTTC
CDR3: CASSPQVGAGNEQFF
D: -
J: TRBJ2-1
size: -
V: TRBV7-9

DNA: TGTGCCAGCAGTTCCATAAGTCGAGGGCGCGTCACCGGGGAGCTGTTTTTT
CDR3: CASSSISRGRVTGELFF
D: -
J: TRBJ2-2
size: -
V: TRBV28

DNA: TGTGCCAGCAGTTACTCGACCGTGACAGTCTACGAGCAGTACTTC
CDR3: CASSYSTVTVYEQYF
D: -
J: TRBJ2-7
size: few
V: TRBV6-5

DNA: TGTGCCAGCAGCTTAGACGCGGGACTAGCGGGAACCTACGAGCAGTACTTC
CDR3: CASSLDAGLAGTYEQYF
D: TRBD2
J: TRBJ2-7
size: -
V: TRBV7-6

DNA: TGTGCCAGCAGTCGGTCTCTGGGGGAGCAGTACTTC
CDR3: CASSRSLGEQYF
D: -
J: TRBJ2-5
size: -
V: TRBV6-6

DNA: TGCAGTGCTCTAGCGCCAAACCCCTACGAACAGTACTTC
CDR3: CSALAPNPYEQYF
D: -
J: TRBJ2-5
size: few
V: TRBV20-1

DNA: TGTGCCAGCAGTGATTTTGGGGGAACTGACTATGGCTACACCTTC
CDR3: CASSDFGGTDYGYTF
D: -
J: TRBJ1-2
size: -
V: TRBV2

DNA: TGCAGTGCTAGTAGGCTACAATACAATGAGCAGTTCTTC
CDR3: CSASRLQYNEQFF
D: -
J: TRBJ2-1
size: -
V: TRBV20-1